What follows are 16 T cell receptor beta chains derived from one specimen sequenced in a study of shared clonotypes between healthy human individuals. Assay: immunoSEQ multiplex PCR; the TCRdb copy retains only in-frame clones and omits some. The sample carries roughly 1,500,000 clones, roughly 98.5% recorded once. Sequencing was done on a sample of naive CD4+ T cells sorted from blood. Subset noted: CD45RA+ positively selected. Every receptor here comes from a young man in good health.

V and J are TRBV7-6 and TRBJ2-3, with D possibly called TRBD1 or TRBD2 (5 bases each). This CDR3 comprises 16 residues. The V end was cut by 1 base, the J end by 6 bases, with 17 bases between. Germline-derived CDR1 and CDR2 are SGHVS and FNYEAQ. The chain's CDR3 is CASSLESGGSWDTQYF. The CDR3 DNA reads as TGTGCCAGCAGCTTAGAGTCTGGGGGTAGTTGGGATACGCAGTATTTT.

The chain employs TRBV28 and TRBJ2-3; 8 bases fit TRBD2. Trimming cost V 6 bases and J 7 bases; bases outside gene matches: 15. The germline CDR1 and CDR2 sequences are MDHEN and SYDVKM. The CDR3 is 16 residues long. The CDR3 loop reads CASSLLADLPTYTQYF. CDR3 DNA sequence: TGTGCCAGCAGCTTACTAGCGGACCTACCAACCTATACGCAGTATTTT.

This chain uses TRBV5-1 with TRBJ2-7; 8 bases map to TRBD2. V lost 2 bases, J lost 4 bases, and 8 bases stayed unmatched. CDR1 is SGHRS and CDR2 is YFSETQ in the germline V gene. This CDR3 region has 15 residues. The CDR3 is CASSLAGARLYEQYF. DNA of the CDR3: TGCGCCAGCAGCTTAGCGGGGGCCAGATTGTACGAGCAGTACTTC.

This clone was recorded only once. The V gene is TRBV19, the J gene TRBJ1-4; 7 bases are a match to TRBD1. From germline, CDR1 is LNHDA and CDR2 SQIVND (reference sequence). The CDR3 is 13 amino acids. V shed 9 bases, J shed 6 bases, and the junction held 7 bases outside the gene matches. CDR3 in amino acids: CASGDRVYEKLFF. As DNA, the CDR3 is TGTGCCAGCGGGGACAGAGTCTATGAAAAACTGTTTTTT.

The chain combines TRBV7-9 with TRBJ2-7, with D possibly matching TRBD2 (5 bases). V lost 8 bases and J 7 bases, leaving 18 bases between the germline ends. Germline lookup yields CDR1 SEHNR and CDR2 FQNEAQ (reference sequence). The CDR3 runs to 13 residues. The CDR3, as DNA: TGTGCCAGCCACCGCCCGGGGAGCCAGGAGCAGTACTTC. Protein: CASHRPGSQEQYF.

This chain connects TRBV11-2 to TRBJ1-1; maybe TRBD1 (6 bases). Germline V gene data show CDR1 as SGHAT and CDR2 as FQNNGV. Trimming stripped 5 bases from V and 1 base from J, with 14 bases between. The CDR3 has 15 amino acids. CDR3: CASSKRGTKNTEAFF. CDR3 DNA: TGTGCCAGCAGCAAAAGAGGGACAAAGAACACTGAAGCTTTCTTT. Filled out from reference TRBV11-2 and TRBJ1-1, the complete variable domain reads EAGVAQSPRYKIIEKRQSVAFWCNPISGHATLYWYQQILGQGPKLLIQFQNNGVVDDSQLPKDRFSAERLKGVDSTLKIQPAKLEDSAVYLCASSKRGTKNTEAFFGQGTRLTVV.

The rearrangement joins TRBV9 to TRBJ2-5; 13 bases line up with TRBD2. The CDR3 is 18 amino acids. In germline, CDR1 is SGDLS, CDR2 YYNGEE. V shed 4 bases and J 3 bases; nucleotides not matched to a gene: 12. The DNA for the CDR3 is TGTGCCAGCAGCCCGAGACCAGGGGGGACTAGCGGGAAAGAGACCCAGTACTTC. Translating gives CASSPRPGGTSGKETQYF.

A single count supports this clone. The chain recombines TRBV4-3 with TRBJ2-7; 8 nucleotides agree with TRBD1. The germline CDR1 and CDR2 sequences are LGHNA and YSLEER. Trimming cost V 0 bases and J 3 bases; bases outside gene matches: 4. This CDR3 region has 15 residues. The CDR3 sequence is CASSQERQGFYEQYF. CDR3 DNA: TGCGCCAGCAGCCAAGAGAGACAGGGGTTCTACGAGCAGTACTTC.

The chain joins TRBV6-5 to TRBJ2-7; possibly TRBD1 for D (6 bases). The CDR3 is made up of 13 amino acids. Between the trimmed V and J ends, which lost 0 bases and 12 bases, there was a span of 15 bases. Germline lookup yields CDR1 MNHEY and CDR2 SVGAGI. The CDR3 loop is CASSYSVGDTGYF. For the CDR3, the DNA is TGTGCCAGCAGTTACTCGGTGGGGGACACTGGGTACTTC.

V and J are TRBV5-1 and TRBJ2-7; 9 bases are shared with TRBD1. Looked up from germline, CDR1 is SGHRS and CDR2 is YFSETQ. V lost 3 bases, J lost 4 bases, and 5 bases stayed unmatched. The length of the CDR3 is 14 residues. The DNA for the CDR3 is TGCGCCAGCAGCTCAACAGGGGGCGCATACGAGCAGTACTTC. Its protein is CASSSTGGAYEQYF.

The CDR3 loop reads CASSVVGDEDTQYF. The CDR3 DNA reads TGCGCCAGCAGCGTTGTAGGGGACGAAGATACGCAGTATTTT. The gene calls are TRBV5-1 and TRBJ2-3, with D perhaps given as TRBD1 or TRBD2 (5 bases each). CDR1 is SGHRS, CDR2 YFSETQ, per germline. The length of the CDR3 is 14 residues. V lost 4 bases to trimming and J lost 5 bases, with 14 bases between them.

V and J are TRBV7-4 and TRBJ1-2; 9 bases fit TRBD1. Trimming at V came to 3 bases and at J to 3 bases, leaving 8 bases not matched to a gene. CDR1 SGHVT and CDR2 SQSDAQ come from the germline V gene. CDR3 length: 16 amino acids. CDR3 in amino acids: CASSLGGQGTYYGYTF. The CDR3, as DNA: TGTGCCAGCAGCTTGGGGGGACAGGGAACCTACTATGGCTACACCTTC.

This chain connects TRBV11-2 to TRBJ2-3; the D is unclear. V was pared by 0 bases and J by 8 bases, with 9 bases between. Germline values: CDR1 SGHAT, CDR2 FQNNGV. The CDR3 runs to 13 residues. The CDR3 sequence is CASSLDSGRTQYF. The CDR3 coding sequence is TGTGCCAGCAGCTTAGACTCCGGGCGTACGCAGTATTTT.

The CDR3 here is CASSPPGRRGPLDEQFF. CDR3 in DNA: TGTGCCAGCTCACCCCCGGGGCGGAGAGGACCCCTGGATGAGCAGTTCTTC. The chain carries TRBV18 and TRBJ2-1; D may match TRBD1 or TRBD2 (5 bases each). CDR3 size: 17 residues. The germline V and J ends were trimmed by 3 bases and 8 bases, with 23 bases remaining between them. Germline lookup yields CDR1 KGHSH and CDR2 LQKENI.

V is TRBV18 and J is TRBJ2-3; 10 bases line up with TRBD2. Germline values: CDR1 KGHSH, CDR2 LQKENI. CDR3 size: 19 residues. Trimming cost V 6 bases and J 2 bases; bases outside gene matches: 17. CDR3 loop: CASSPGGASGRFLTDTQYF. Written as DNA, the CDR3 is TGTGCCAGCTCCCCGGGCGGAGCTAGCGGGAGATTCCTCACAGATACGCAGTATTTT.

In this sample, this clone turned up once. The chain uses TRBV27 and TRBJ1-1; D is possibly TRBD1 (6 bases). Per the germline V gene, CDR1 is MNHEY and CDR2 is SMNVEV (reference sequence). Trimming left V 6 bases short and J 6 bases short, with 17 bases between. The CDR3 is 14 residues long. The chain's CDR3 is CASSPWQGYSEAFF. In DNA form, the CDR3 reads TGTGCCAGCAGCCCATGGCAGGGGTACTCTGAAGCTTTCTTT.